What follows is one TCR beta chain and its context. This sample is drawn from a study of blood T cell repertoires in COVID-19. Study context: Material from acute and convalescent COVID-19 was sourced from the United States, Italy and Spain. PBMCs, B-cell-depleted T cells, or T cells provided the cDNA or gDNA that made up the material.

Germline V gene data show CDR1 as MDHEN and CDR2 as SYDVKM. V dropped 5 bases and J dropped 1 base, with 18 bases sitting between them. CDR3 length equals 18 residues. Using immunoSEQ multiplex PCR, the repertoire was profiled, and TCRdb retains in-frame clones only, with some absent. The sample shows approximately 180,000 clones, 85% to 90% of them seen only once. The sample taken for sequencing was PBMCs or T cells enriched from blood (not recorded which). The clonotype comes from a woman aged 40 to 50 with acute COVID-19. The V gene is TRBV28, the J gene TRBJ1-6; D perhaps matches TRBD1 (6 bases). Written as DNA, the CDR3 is TGTGCCAGCAGTACATACCACAGGGAGGGGTCCTATAATTCACCCCTCCACTTT. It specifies CASSTYHREGSYNSPLHF.